This entry concerns a single TCR beta chain. Its matching antigen is unknown. The data were obtained in a study of OX40 agonist ivuxolimab in advanced cancers. Study-wide results and limits: Among the lowest levels of clonal expansion were found in partial responders at 0.1-3.0 mg/kg.

The method was immunoSEQ multiplex PCR; TCRdb's version includes in-frame clones alone and lacks a portion of them. Among 90,000 to 100,000 clones listed, about nine tenths were seen once. The CDR3 extends over 14 amino acids. Germline CDR1 and CDR2: SNHLY and FYNNEI. Trimming removed 8 bases at V and 4 bases at J, with 14 bases between. The specimen was CD4+ or CD8+ T cells sorted from blood, collected in a trial of the OX40 agonist ivuxolimab. The rearrangement links TRBV2 to TRBJ2-2, with D perhaps TRBD2 (6 bases). The origin of this receptor is an adult with an advanced solid tumor such as melanoma, head and neck, liver or kidney cancer. CDR3 in amino acids: CASRLDGGTGELFF. CDR3 nucleotide sequence: TGTGCCAGCCGGCTAGACGGGGGCACCGGGGAGCTGTTTTTT.